This T cell receptor (beta chain) is drawn from a study of blood T cell repertoires in COVID-19. Across the study: T cells, B-cell-depleted T cells, or PBMCs supplied cDNA or gDNA.

CDR3 size: 15 residues. CDR1 and CDR2 (germline): MRHNA, SNTAGT. J lost 4 bases, V lost 5 bases, and 5 bases had no gene match. Method: immunoSEQ multiplex PCR; TCRdb's copy keeps in-frame clones and lacks some. This sample carries under 300,000 clones, 80% to 90% of them seen once, and the ten largest clones take 6.2%. This rearrangement joins TRBV6-4 to TRBJ2-3; 11 nucleotides match TRBD1. The sample comprised peripheral blood. This TCR was sampled from a man aged 55-75 years with acute or convalescent COVID-19. The CDR3 sequence: CASSLDRGRADTQYF. The CDR3 coding sequence is TGTGCCAGCAGTCTGGACAGGGGGCGCGCAGATACGCAGTATTTT.